Reported below is one T cell receptor beta chain. The data are from a study of blood T cell repertoires in COVID-19. Germline CDR1 and CDR2: MDHEN and SYDVKM. CDR3 length equals 17 residues. The ends were cut back, 0 bases at V and 5 bases at J, with 16 bases in the middle. Sequencing was performed with immunoSEQ multiplex PCR; in TCRdb, only in-frame clones are kept and a portion is missing. The sample records a few hundred thousand clones, 80% to 90% being singletons. The receptor was derived from a woman aged 18-29 years in a cohort exposed to, infected with or recovered from COVID-19 (not recorded which). The sample taken for sequencing was PBMCs or T cells enriched from blood (not recorded which). This chain connects TRBV28 to TRBJ1-4; D possibly corresponds to TRBD1 (5 bases). The CDR3 sequence is CASSLWGQGLGNEKLFF. The CDR3 DNA is TGTGCCAGCAGTTTATGGGGGCAGGGCCTAGGGAATGAAAAACTGTTTTTT.